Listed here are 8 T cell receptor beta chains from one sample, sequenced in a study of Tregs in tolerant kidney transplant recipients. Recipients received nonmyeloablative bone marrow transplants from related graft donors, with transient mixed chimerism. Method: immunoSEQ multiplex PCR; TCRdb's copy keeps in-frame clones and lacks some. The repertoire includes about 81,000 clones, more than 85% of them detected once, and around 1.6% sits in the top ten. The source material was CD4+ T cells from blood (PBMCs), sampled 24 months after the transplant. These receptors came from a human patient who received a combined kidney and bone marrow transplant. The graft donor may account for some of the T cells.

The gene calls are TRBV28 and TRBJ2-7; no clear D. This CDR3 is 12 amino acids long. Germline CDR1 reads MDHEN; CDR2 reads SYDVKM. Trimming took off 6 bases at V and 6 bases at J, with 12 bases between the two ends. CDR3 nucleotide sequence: TGTGCCAGCAGCAAATCAACACGCGAGCAGTACTTC. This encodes CASSKSTREQYF.

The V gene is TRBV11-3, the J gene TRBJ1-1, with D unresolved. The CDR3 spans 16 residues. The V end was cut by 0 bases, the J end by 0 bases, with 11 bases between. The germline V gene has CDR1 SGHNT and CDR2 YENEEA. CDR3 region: CASSLDTSFLNTEAFF. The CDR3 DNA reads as TGTGCCAGCAGCTTAGATACTAGTTTCCTGAACACTGAAGCTTTCTTT.

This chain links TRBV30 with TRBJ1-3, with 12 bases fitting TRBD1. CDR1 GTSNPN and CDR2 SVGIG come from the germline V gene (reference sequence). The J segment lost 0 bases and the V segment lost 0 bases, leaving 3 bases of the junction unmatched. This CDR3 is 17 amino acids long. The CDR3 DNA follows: TGTGCCTGGAGTGTAGGGACAGGGGGCCTCTCTGGAAACACCATATATTTT. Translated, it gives CAWSVGTGGLSGNTIYF.

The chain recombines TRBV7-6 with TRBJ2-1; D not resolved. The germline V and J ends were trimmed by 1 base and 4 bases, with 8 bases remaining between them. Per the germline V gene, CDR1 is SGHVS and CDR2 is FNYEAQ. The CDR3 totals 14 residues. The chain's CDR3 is CASSLGADYNEQFF. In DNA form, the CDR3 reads TGTGCCAGCAGCTTAGGGGCCGATTACAATGAGCAGTTCTTC.

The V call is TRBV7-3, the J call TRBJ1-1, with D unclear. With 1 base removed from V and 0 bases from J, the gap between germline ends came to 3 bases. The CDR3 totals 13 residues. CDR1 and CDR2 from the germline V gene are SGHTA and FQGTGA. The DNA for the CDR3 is TGTGCCAGCAGCTTAAGTATGAACACTGAAGCTTTCTTT. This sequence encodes CASSLSMNTEAFF. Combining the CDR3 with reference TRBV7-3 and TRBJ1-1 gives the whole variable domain GAGVSQTPSNKVTEKGKYVELRCDPISGHTALYWYRQSLGQGPEFLIYFQGTGAADDSGLPNDRFFAVRPEGSVSTLKIQRTERGDSAVYLCASSLSMNTEAFFGQGTRLTVV.

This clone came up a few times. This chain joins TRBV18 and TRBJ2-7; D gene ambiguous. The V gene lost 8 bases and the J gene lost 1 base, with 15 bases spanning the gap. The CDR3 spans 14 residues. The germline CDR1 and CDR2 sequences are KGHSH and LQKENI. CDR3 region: CASSPDFGSYEQYF. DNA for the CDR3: TGTGCCAGCAGCCCAGACTTTGGGTCCTACGAGCAGTACTTC.

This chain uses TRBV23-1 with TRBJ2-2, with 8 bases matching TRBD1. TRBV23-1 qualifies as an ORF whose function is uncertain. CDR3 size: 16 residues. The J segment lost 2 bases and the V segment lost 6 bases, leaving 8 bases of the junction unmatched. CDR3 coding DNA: TGCGCCAGCAGCCTCTCGACAGGGGACAACACCGGGGAGCTGTTTTTT. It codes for CASSLSTGDNTGELFF.

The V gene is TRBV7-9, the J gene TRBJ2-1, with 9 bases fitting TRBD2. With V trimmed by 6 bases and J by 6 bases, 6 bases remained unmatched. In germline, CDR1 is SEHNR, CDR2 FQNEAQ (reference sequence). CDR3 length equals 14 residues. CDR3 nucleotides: TGTGCCAGCAGTCTCGGACTAGCGACCAATGAGCAGTTCTTC. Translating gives CASSLGLATNEQFF.